Given below is one TCR beta chain in context. Using immunoSEQ multiplex PCR, the repertoire was profiled, and TCRdb retains in-frame clones only, with some absent. The sample yields some 30,000 clones, roughly nine tenths seen once. The ends were cut back, 5 bases at V and 1 base at J, with 3 bases in the middle. The CDR3 is 11 residues long. The germline gives CDR1 SGHRS, CDR2 YFSETQ. These data come from a study of T cell clonotyping in hematopoietic cell transplantation. This clonotype was obtained from a female patient aged 50-60 years who had an allogeneic stem cell transplant from a related donor, so the T cells may come from the graft donor. Some clones in this sample may be carry-over from other donors' samples. V is TRBV5-1 and J is TRBJ2-5; unclear D gene. The sequencing here drew on PBMCs, taken 100 days after allogeneic stem cell transplant. CDR3 in DNA: TGCGCCAGCAGTGCCCAAGAGACCCAGTACTTC. This translates into CASSAQETQYF.